The sample holds a few counts of the clone carrying this T cell receptor beta chain. The antigen remains undetermined. Mismatch with germline at one junction end may stem from a read error. This sample is drawn from a study of beta chain features in type 1 diabetes. Findings of the study overall: Any HLA effect on TCRB rearrangement was left unresolved by small sub-analyses. TCRB CDR3s from Type 1 diabetes patients were moderately but significantly shorter in all four CD4+ subsets.

The CDR3 contains 14 residues. From germline, CDR1 is SGDLS and CDR2 YYNGEE. All of the isolated RNA was reverse transcribed, so expressed TCRB transcripts were sequenced. Repertoires were generated with immunoSEQ multiplex PCR, while TCRdb's copy carries only in-frame clones and drops some. The sample lists roughly 300,000 clones, around 9.7% occurring once. The sample consisted of central memory CD4+ T cells from blood. The sequence came from a man aged 25-45 years with type 1 diabetes. The V call is TRBV9, the J call TRBJ1-1; TRBD1 is a possible D gene (6 bases). CDR3: CASSPEAAGHPSGF. As DNA, the CDR3 is TGTGCCAGCAGCCCAGAAGCTGCGGGACACCCCTCGGGATTT.